These 22 T cell receptor beta chains came from one sample sequenced in a study of T-cell reconstitution after alpha-beta-depleted transplantation in children. Unique molecular identifiers were incorporated when the TCRbeta library was constructed. TCRdb processed the PCR reads anew with MiXCR; each CDR3 protein has one entry. The sample shows about 250,000 distinct CDR3 sequences, more than 20% of them seen only once. This material consisted of PBMCs, mostly from graft donor cells, taken 360 days after TCRalphabeta/CD19-depleted stem cell transplant. The receptors come from a female patient between 2 and 15 years old who had a stem cell transplant for congenital amegakaryocytic thrombocytopenia, so the T cells may come from the graft donor.

This rearrangement joins TRBV5-1 to TRBJ2-5; the D gene is possibly TRBD2 (5 bases). Germline CDR1 and CDR2: SGHRS and YFSETQ. V shed 1 base and J shed 4 bases, with 14 bases lying between them. The CDR3 spans 15 residues. The CDR3 bases are TGCGCCAGCAGCTTGCGGGGTTTTGGGCCAGAGACCCAGTACTTC. This translates into CASSLRGFGPETQYF.

In DNA, the CDR3 is TGCAGCGTTGAAGATCAGGGACCCTTTTCAAATGGCTACGAGCAGTACTTC. It specifies CSVEDQGPFSNGYEQYF. This sequence joins TRBV29-1 and TRBJ2-7, with D perhaps given as TRBD1 or TRBD2 (5 bases each). CDR3 length equals 17 residues. CDR1 SQVTM and CDR2 ANQGSEA come from the germline V gene. V lost 0 bases and J lost 3, with 21 bases in between.

The chain is built from TRBV5-1 and TRBJ1-6; 9 nucleotides line up with TRBD1. Germline V gene lookup returns CDR1 SGHRS and CDR2 YFSETQ. The J segment lost 10 bases and the V segment lost 5 bases, leaving 10 bases of the junction unmatched. The CDR3 spans 15 residues. CDR3 nucleotide sequence: TGCGCCAGCAGTCGTACCGGGACAGGGTACTCACCCCTCCACTTT. It translates to CASSRTGTGYSPLHF.

In its sample, this clonotype was seen a few times. The V and J genes are TRBV5-1 and TRBJ2-4; D might be TRBD2 (5 bases). The CDR3 runs 13 residues. V dropped 1 base and J dropped 6 bases, with 8 bases sitting between them. Germline-derived CDR1 and CDR2 are SGHRS and YFSETQ. The CDR3 sequence is CASSLRSGNIQYF. The CDR3 DNA sequence: TGCGCCAGCAGCTTGCGCAGCGGAAACATTCAGTACTTC.

Concerning this clonotype: A junction boundary mismatches the germline segment, possibly from a read error. The chain recombines TRBV5-6 with TRBJ2-4, with TRBD1 identical over 9 bases. Germline assignment: CDR1 SGHDT and CDR2 YYEEEE. The CDR3 has 14 amino acids. CDR3 sequence reads: CASTLGQGLNIQYF. CDR3 nucleotides: TGTGCCAGCACCTTGGGACAGGGACTAAACATTCAGTACTTC.

The gene calls are TRBV21-1 and TRBJ2-3; the D segment call TRBD2 is taken from the table without a DNA check. TRBV21-1 is tagged as a pseudogene. The CDR3 loop spans 17 amino acids. The CDR3 bases are TGTGCCAGCAGCCCAACTAGCGGGGGGGCGTGGGCAGATACGCAGTATTTT. It encodes CASSPTSGGAWADTQYF.

This clonotype has at least ten counts. The chain is built from TRBV12-3 or TRBV12-4 and TRBJ1-2; perhaps TRBD1 as D (6 bases). The V end was cut by 6 bases, the J end by 2 bases, with 10 bases between. The CDR3 contains 13 residues. CDR3 nucleotide sequence: TGTGCCAGCAGCCGACAGGAAAACTATGGCTACACCTTC. It codes for CASSRQENYGYTF.

The chain employs TRBV20-1 and TRBJ2-3, with 11 bases aligning to TRBD2. The CDR3 is made up of 16 amino acids. Looked up from germline, CDR1 is DFQATT and CDR2 is SNEGSKA (reference sequence). V shed 3 bases, J shed 2 bases, and the junction held 7 bases outside the gene matches. The CDR3 DNA is TGCAGTGCTAGGGTTGGGACTAGCGGAGACACAGATACGCAGTATTTT. Translating it yields CSARVGTSGDTDTQYF.

This clonotype was found a few times. The genes are TRBV3-1 and TRBJ2-7; the match to TRBD2 covers 8 bases. The ends lost 4 bases at V and 3 bases at J; junction bases unmatched: 5. This CDR3 contains 14 residues. Germline V gene data show CDR1 as LGHDT and CDR2 as YNNKEL (reference sequence). The DNA of the CDR3 is TGTGCCAGCAGCCCGGGACTAGGTAGCTACGAGCAGTACTTC. Translated: CASSPGLGSYEQYF.

The chain uses TRBV6-5 and TRBJ1-5; weak D call: TRBD1 (6 bases). Trimming pared 3 bases from V and 0 bases from J, leaving 12 bases between. The germline V gene has CDR1 MNHEY and CDR2 SVGAGI. The length of the CDR3 is 16 residues. CDR3 coding DNA: TGTGCCAGCAGTTATCCTTCAGGGGTTAGCAATCAGCCCCAGCATTTT. Translating gives CASSYPSGVSNQPQHF.

This clonotype turned up a few times. V is TRBV20-1 and J is TRBJ2-2; TRBD2 aligns across 8 bases. Germline V gene lookup returns CDR1 DFQATT and CDR2 SNEGSKA (reference sequence). The V and J ends lost 6 bases and 5 bases, in that order; junction bases with no gene match: 11. CDR3 length: 15 amino acids. CDR3 sequence (DNA): TGCAGTGCCCCCAGCGGGAGCGGACGAACCGGGGAGCTGTTTTTT. This encodes CSAPSGSGRTGELFF.

The rearrangement links TRBV5-1 to TRBJ2-3, with D possibly matching TRBD2 (6 bases). V gave up 4 bases and J gave up 2 bases, with 11 bases separating them. CDR3 size: 14 residues. From germline, CDR1 is SGHRS and CDR2 YFSETQ. In nucleotides, the CDR3 is TGCGCCAGCAGCCCGGAGGGGTCCACAGATACGCAGTATTTT. It specifies CASSPEGSTDTQYF. The full variable domain, rest sourced from reference TRBV5-1 and TRBJ2-3, is KAGVTQTPRYLIKTRGQQVTLSCSPISGHRSVSWYQQTPGQGLQFLFEYFSETQRNKGNFPGRFSGRQFSNSRSEMNVSTLELGDSALYLCASSPEGSTDTQYFGPGTRLTVL.

This chain links TRBV11-3 with TRBJ2-1; D unclear. Germline CDR1 is SGHNT and CDR2 is YENEEA. The CDR3 sequence is 11 residues long. Trimming stripped 5 bases from V and 5 bases from J, with 4 bases between. CDR3 sequence (DNA): TGTGCCAGCAGCGACAACAATGAGCAGTTCTTC. This gives the protein CASSDNNEQFF.

This clonotype showed up just a few times. The V and J genes are TRBV11-2 and TRBJ2-3, with TRBD2 matching over 9 bases. The CDR3 sequence is 19 residues long. Germline lookup yields CDR1 SGHAT and CDR2 FQNNGV. With V trimmed by 3 bases and J by 5 bases, 18 bases remained unmatched. In DNA, the CDR3 is TGTGCCAGCAGCTTCACTACACCACTACTTAGCGGGAGAGGAGATACGCAGTATTTT. Protein product: CASSFTTPLLSGRGDTQYF.

The V and J genes are TRBV2 and TRBJ1-5; maybe TRBD1 (5 bases). The CDR3 sequence is 15 residues long. Germline V gene data show CDR1 as SNHLY and CDR2 as FYNNEI. V was clipped by 7 bases and J by 2 bases, with 15 bases between them. The CDR3 loop is CASTLRQYGNQPQHF. The CDR3, as DNA: TGTGCCAGCACCTTAAGACAGTACGGCAATCAGCCCCAGCATTTT.

This clonotype was picked up a small number of times. CDR3 coding DNA: TGTGCCAGCAGTTGGGCTTTCGGAGAGGGCAGTGATGGAACCAAAAACATTCAGTACTTC. Amino acid sequence: CASSWAFGEGSDGTKNIQYF. The genes are TRBV12-3 or TRBV12-4 and TRBJ2-4, with TRBD2 as a possible D gene (5 bases). With 4 bases removed from V and 2 bases from J, the gap between germline ends came to 27 bases. This CDR3 has 20 residues.

The chain links TRBV7-2 to TRBJ2-7; TRBD1 matches 10 bases. CDR1 is SGHTA and CDR2 is FQGNSA in the germline V gene. The CDR3 extends over 16 amino acids. V lost 1 base, J lost 2 bases, and 5 bases stayed unmatched. The CDR3 nucleotides read TGTGCCAGCAGCTTAGGGGGACAGGGGAGGGCCTACGAGCAGTACTTC. It specifies CASSLGGQGRAYEQYF.

The J gene is TRBJ2-7, the V gene TRBV10-3; no definite D call. Germline-derived CDR1 and CDR2 are ENHRY and SYGVKD. The CDR3 contains 16 residues. Trimming removed 1 base at V and 0 bases at J, with 13 bases between. CDR3 protein: CAISEFNSPTSYEQYF. CDR3 bases: TGTGCCATCAGTGAGTTCAATAGCCCTACCTCCTACGAGCAGTACTTC.

This clonotype was picked up a small number of times. The rearrangement links TRBV29-1 to TRBJ1-1, with D unresolved. Trimming took off 0 bases at V and 5 bases at J, with 10 bases between the two ends. Germline V lookup: CDR1 SQVTM, CDR2 ANQGSEA. This CDR3 comprises 13 residues. The CDR3 nucleotides read TGCAGCGTTGAAGACACCAGGAGGACTGAAGCTTTCTTT. Protein: CSVEDTRRTEAFF. The whole variable domain, remainder taken from reference TRBV29-1 and TRBJ1-1, is SAVISQKPSRDICQRGTSLTIQCQVDSQVTMMFWYRQQPGQSLTLIATANQGSEATYESGFVIDKFPISRPNLTFSTLTVSNMSPEDSSIYLCSVEDTRRTEAFFGQGTRLTVV.

This clonotype was seen ten or more times. The chain combines TRBV6-5 with TRBJ2-7; 13 bases map to TRBD2. Looked up from germline, CDR1 is MNHEY and CDR2 is SVGAGI. The CDR3 loop spans 18 amino acids. The ends lost 4 bases at V and 1 base at J; junction bases unmatched: 10. The CDR3 region has the DNA TGTGCCAGCAGTTTCTACCTGGGACTAGCGGGAAAGTCCTACGAGCAGTACTTC. It encodes CASSFYLGLAGKSYEQYF.

J is TRBJ1-2 and V is TRBV5-1; D ambiguous. CDR1 and CDR2 (germline): SGHRS, YFSETQ. V was trimmed by 4 bases and J by 1 base, leaving 8 bases between them. The CDR3 contains 13 residues. CDR3 DNA sequence: TGCGCCAGCAGCGAAGGAAATAACTATGGCTACACCTTC. Its translation is CASSEGNNYGYTF.

The chain links TRBV15 to TRBJ2-7; no firm D call. V was cut by 0 bases and J by 1 base, with 4 bases left in between. The CDR3 is made up of 13 amino acids. Looked up from germline, CDR1 is LNHNV and CDR2 is YYDKDF (reference sequence). The CDR3, as DNA: TGTGCCACCAGCAGAGATCCTTCCTACGAGCAGTACTTC. This translates into CATSRDPSYEQYF.